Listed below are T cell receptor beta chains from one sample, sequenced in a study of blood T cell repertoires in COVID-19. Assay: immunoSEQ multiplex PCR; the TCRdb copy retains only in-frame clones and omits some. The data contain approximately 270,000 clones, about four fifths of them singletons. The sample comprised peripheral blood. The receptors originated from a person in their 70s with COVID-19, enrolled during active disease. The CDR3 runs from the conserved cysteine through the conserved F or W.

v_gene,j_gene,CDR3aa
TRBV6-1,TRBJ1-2,CASSEGGLSPSNYGYTF
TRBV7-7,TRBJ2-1,CASSPLAGGVYNEQFF
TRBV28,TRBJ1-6,CASSLHAGIESPLHF
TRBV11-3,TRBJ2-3,CASSWASGGAADTQYF
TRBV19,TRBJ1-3,CASSSQGSSGNTIYF
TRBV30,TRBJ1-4,CAGRRGYDEKLFF
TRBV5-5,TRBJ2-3,CASSSGEGIDTQYF
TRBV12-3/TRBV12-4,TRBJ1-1,CASSWTGGHEAFF
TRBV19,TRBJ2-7,CASSEQVMGEQYF
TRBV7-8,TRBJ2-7,CASSLSGSSYEQYF
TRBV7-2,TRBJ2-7,CASSPGGGRALSYEQYF
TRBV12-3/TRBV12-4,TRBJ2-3,CASIISGTDTQYF
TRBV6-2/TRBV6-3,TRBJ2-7,CASSPETGPLYEQYF
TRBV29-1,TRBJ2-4,CSAKLRGPGFGKNIQYF
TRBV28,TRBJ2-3,CASRPGLAGGAYAQYF
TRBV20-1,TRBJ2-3,CSAGGTDTQYF
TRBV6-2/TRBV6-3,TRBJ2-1,CASSSYGLGAGLLNEQFF
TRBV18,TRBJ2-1,CASSPQSGGNEQFF
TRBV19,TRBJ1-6,CASSILPARDRVTSPLHF
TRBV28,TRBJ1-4,CASSAGGRVKKEKLFF
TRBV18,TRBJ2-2,CASSNRPTDMLGAGELFF
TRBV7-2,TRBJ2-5,CASSSMGQGGETQYF
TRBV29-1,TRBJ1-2,CSVHLGGGSGYTF
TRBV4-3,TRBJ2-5,CASSQGGTQETQYF
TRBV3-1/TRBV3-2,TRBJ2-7,CASLDHLSGEQYF
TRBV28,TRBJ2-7,CASTSKRGTYEQYF
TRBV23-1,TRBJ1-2,CASSQFGRPSYGYTF
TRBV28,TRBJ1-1,CASSLRRGGTEAFF
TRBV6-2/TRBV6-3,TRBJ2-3,CASSWSSYSTDTQYF
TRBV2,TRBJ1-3,CASSSGTGSGNTIYF
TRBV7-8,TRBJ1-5,CASSQTGGPYPQHF
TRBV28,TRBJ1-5,CASRKNREGGNQPQHF
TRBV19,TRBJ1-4,CASSDRGREKLFF
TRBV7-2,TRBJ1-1,CASSAPSGDRSSFF
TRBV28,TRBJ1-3,CASSSGQGRVEGNTIYF
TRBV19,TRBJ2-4,CASSPTGVAKNIQYF
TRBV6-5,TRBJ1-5,CASRPGSNQPQHF
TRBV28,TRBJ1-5,CASSLTPNQPQHF
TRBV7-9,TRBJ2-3,CASHAGQQYF
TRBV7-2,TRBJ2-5,CASSLRTSGETQYF
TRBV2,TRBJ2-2,CASGQGSTGELFF
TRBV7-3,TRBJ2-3,CASTLGITDTQYF
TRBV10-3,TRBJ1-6,CAISESGQGVYSPLHF